This TCR beta chain is from a study of blood T cell repertoires in COVID-19. Study-wide background: PBMCs, B-cell-depleted T cells, or T cells provided the cDNA or gDNA that made up the material.

The germline V gene has CDR1 MGHRA and CDR2 YSYEKL. The V gene lost 3 bases and the J gene lost 6 bases, with 12 bases spanning the gap. This CDR3 is 13 amino acids long. The sample holds one count of this clone. As handled by the study authors: Estimation of nucleated cell counts was performed using reference gene primer amplification. Measured with immunoSEQ multiplex PCR; TCRdb has only the in-frame clones, and not every one. The V and J calls and clone size were taken over from that table, and D and trimming were inferred from the DNA. The sample consists of 200,000 to 250,000 clones, approximately 84% of them appearing once.

The origin of this receptor is a woman between 50 and 59 years old with active or convalescent COVID-19. Sequenced: peripheral blood. This chain connects TRBV4-1 to TRBJ2-7; D is possibly TRBD2 (6 bases). The DNA for the CDR3 is TGCGCCAGCAGCCACGCACCGGGACTCGAGCAGTACGTC. Translating gives CASSHAPGLEQYV.